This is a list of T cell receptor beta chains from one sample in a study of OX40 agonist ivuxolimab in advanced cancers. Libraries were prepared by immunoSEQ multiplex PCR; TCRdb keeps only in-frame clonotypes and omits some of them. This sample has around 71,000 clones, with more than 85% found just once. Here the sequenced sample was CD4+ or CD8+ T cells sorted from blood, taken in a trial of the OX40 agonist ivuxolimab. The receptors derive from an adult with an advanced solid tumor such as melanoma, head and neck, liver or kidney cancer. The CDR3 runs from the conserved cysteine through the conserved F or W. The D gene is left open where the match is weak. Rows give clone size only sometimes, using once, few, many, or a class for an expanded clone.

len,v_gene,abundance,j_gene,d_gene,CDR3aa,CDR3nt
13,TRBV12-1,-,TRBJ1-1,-,CASSLTKNTEAFF,TGTGCCAGCAGCTTGACAAAAAACACTGAAGCTTTCTTT
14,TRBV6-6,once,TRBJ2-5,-,CASSAGPGKETQYF,TGTGCCAGCAGTGCGGGACCGGGCAAGGAGACCCAGTACTTC
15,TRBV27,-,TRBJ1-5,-,CASSLVREKNQPQHF,TGTGCCAGCAGTTTGGTCAGGGAAAAGAATCAGCCCCAGCATTTT
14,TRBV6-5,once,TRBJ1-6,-,CASAPGRAGSPLHF,TGTGCCAGCGCACCGGGACGGGCGGGTTCACCCCTCCACTTT
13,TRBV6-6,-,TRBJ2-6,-,CASSRTGANVLTF,TGTGCCAGCAGTCGTACTGGGGCCAACGTCCTGACTTTC
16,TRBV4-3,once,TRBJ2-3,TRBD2,CASSQEFSGAMFAQYF,TGCGCCAGCAGCCAAGAATTTAGCGGGGCTATGTTTGCGCAGTATTTT
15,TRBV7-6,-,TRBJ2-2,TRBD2,CASSSSGSNTGELFF,TGTGCCAGCAGCTCTAGCGGGTCGAACACCGGGGAGCTGTTTTTT
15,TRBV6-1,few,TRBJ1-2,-,CASSDGAQQIYGYTF,TGTGCCAGCAGTGACGGGGCACAACAAATCTATGGCTACACCTTC
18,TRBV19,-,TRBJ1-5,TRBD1,CASSILPGTGYSNQPQHF,TGTGCCAGTAGTATTCTTCCCGGGACAGGGTATAGCAATCAGCCCCAGCATTTT
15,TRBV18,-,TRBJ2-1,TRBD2,CASSPGGRMSNEQFF,TGTGCCAGCTCACCGGGAGGGAGGATGAGCAATGAGCAGTTCTTC
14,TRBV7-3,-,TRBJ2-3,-,CASSSRLNSDTQYF,TGTGCCAGCAGCTCCAGACTAAACTCAGATACGCAGTATTTT
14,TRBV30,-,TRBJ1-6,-,CAWSSSSYNSPLHF,TGTGCCTGGAGTTCGAGCTCCTATAATTCACCCCTCCACTTT
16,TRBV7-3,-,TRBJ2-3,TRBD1,CASSLTGDRSTDTQYF,TGTGCCAGCAGCTTAACTGGGGACAGAAGCACAGATACGCAGTATTTT
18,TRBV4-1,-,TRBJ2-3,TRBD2,CASSPGGSGIASTDTQYF,TGCGCCAGCAGCCCCGGAGGTAGCGGGATAGCTAGCACAGATACGCAGTATTTT
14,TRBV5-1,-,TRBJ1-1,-,CASSSDGQNTEAFF,TGCGCCAGCAGCTCCGACGGACAGAACACTGAAGCTTTCTTT
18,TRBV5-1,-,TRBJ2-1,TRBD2,CASSPPPGTSGVYNEQFF,TGCGCCAGCAGCCCTCCCCCGGGGACTAGCGGGGTATACAATGAGCAGTTCTTC
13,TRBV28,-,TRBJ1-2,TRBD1,CASSSGQLYGYTF,TGTGCCAGCAGTTCGGGACAGCTCTATGGCTACACCTTC
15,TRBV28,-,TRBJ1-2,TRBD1,CASSLPDRGVYGYTF,TGTGCCAGCAGTTTACCCGACAGGGGGGTATATGGCTACACCTTC
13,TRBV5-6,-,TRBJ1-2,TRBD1,CACRRQGAGGYTF,TGTGCCTGCCGCCGACAGGGGGCTGGCGGCTACACCTTC
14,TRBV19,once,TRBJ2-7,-,CASSPTASSYEQYF,TGTGCCAGTAGCCCGACAGCCTCCTCCTACGAGCAGTACTTC
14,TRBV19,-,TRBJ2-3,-,CASSIVGDPDTQYF,TGTGCCAGTAGTATAGTCGGGGACCCAGATACGCAGTATTTT
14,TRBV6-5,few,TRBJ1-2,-,CASSPGQFVGGYTF,TGTGCCAGCAGTCCAGGCCAATTTGTAGGTGGCTACACCTTC
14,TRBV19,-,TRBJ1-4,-,CASSPLRDTEKLFF,TGTGCCAGTAGTCCCCTCCGGGACACTGAAAAACTGTTTTTT
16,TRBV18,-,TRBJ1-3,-,CASSPGQMSSGNTIYF,TGTGCCAGCTCACCAGGGCAGATGAGCTCTGGAAACACCATATATTTT
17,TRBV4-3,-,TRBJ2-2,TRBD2,CASSQALTSGNTGELFF,TGCGCCAGCAGCCAAGCCCTTACTAGCGGGAACACCGGGGAGCTGTTTTTT
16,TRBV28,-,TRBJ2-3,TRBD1,CASSSRDSLSTDTQYF,TGTGCCAGCAGTTCACGGGACAGCCTAAGCACAGATACGCAGTATTTT
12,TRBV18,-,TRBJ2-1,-,CASSPTGNEQFF,TGTGCCAGCTCACCAACAGGGAATGAGCAGTTCTTC
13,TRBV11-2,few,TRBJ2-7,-,CASSLFGYYEQYF,TGTGCCAGCAGCTTATTTGGGTACTACGAGCAGTACTTC
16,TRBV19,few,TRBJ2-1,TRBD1,CASSIFPLQGNNEQFF,TGTGCCAGTAGTATTTTTCCGCTACAGGGGAACAATGAGCAGTTCTTC
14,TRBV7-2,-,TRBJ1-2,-,CASSPRGGLYGYTF,TGTGCCAGCAGCCCTCGGGGCGGGTTATATGGCTACACCTTC
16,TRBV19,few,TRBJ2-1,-,CASSPRQASSYNEQFF,TGTGCCAGTAGTCCAAGACAGGCGTCCTCCTACAATGAGCAGTTCTTC
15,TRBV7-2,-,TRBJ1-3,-,CASSFSGAPGNTIYF,TGTGCCAGCAGCTTCTCGGGGGCGCCTGGAAACACCATATATTTT
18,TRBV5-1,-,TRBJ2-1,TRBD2,CASSLASGLASSYNEQFF,TGCGCCAGCAGCTTGGCCTCGGGACTAGCGAGCTCCTACAATGAGCAGTTCTTC
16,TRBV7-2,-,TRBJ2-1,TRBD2,CASSLAGGRTYNEQFF,TGTGCCAGCAGCTTAGCGGGCGGGAGGACCTACAATGAGCAGTTCTTC
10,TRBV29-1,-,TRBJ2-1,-,CSGSWGEQFF,TGCAGCGGCTCCTGGGGCGAGCAGTTCTTC
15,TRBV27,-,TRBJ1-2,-,CASSSVLRGLGGYTF,TGTGCCAGCAGTTCCGTTTTAAGGGGCCTCGGCGGCTACACCTTC
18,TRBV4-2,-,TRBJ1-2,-,CASSQDIMGDTLIYGYTF,TGTGCCAGCAGCCAAGATATTATGGGGGACACTTTGATATATGGCTACACCTTC
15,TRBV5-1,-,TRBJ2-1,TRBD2,CASSQGLAGGPEQFF,TGCGCCAGCAGCCAGGGACTAGCGGGGGGCCCCGAGCAGTTCTTC